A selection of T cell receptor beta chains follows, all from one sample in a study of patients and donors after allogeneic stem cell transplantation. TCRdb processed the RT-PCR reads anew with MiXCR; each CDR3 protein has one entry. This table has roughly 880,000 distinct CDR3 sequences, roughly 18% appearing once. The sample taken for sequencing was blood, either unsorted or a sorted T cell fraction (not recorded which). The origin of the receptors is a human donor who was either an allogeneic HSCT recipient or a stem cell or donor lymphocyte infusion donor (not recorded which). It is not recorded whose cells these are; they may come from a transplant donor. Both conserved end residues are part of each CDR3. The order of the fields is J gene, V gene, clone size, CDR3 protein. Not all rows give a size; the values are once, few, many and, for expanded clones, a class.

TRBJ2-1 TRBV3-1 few CASSQEKLARDEQFF
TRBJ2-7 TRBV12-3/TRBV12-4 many CASSLRQRGGTYEQYF
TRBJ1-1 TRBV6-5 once CASSYSKGTASEAFF
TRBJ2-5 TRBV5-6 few CASSLGRDRTQYF
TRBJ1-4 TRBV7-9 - CASKRNRGQTNEKLFF
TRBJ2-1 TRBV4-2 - CASSPGAGILYNEQFF
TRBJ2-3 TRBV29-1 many CSVEDQASGRTDTQYF
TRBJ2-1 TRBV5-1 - CASSSPLGTSKKNEQFF
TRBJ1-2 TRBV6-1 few CASKSGQVGGYGYTF
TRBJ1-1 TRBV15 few CATSRDRIVGNTEAFF
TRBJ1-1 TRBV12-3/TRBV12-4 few CASTWGGGNTEAFF